Listed here is a single T cell receptor beta chain. Antigen: not known. V was clipped by 6 bases and J by 7 bases; unmatched bases: 25. This CDR3 spans 19 amino acids. The germline gives CDR1 SNHLY, CDR2 FYNNEI. This record comes from a study of siplizumab effects on memory and regulatory T cells. Points from the study as a whole: Siplizumab produced a significant reduction in alloreactive sequences that were traceable to unstimulated CD4+ memory cells. It was not possible to assign a naive or memory phenotype to roughly 75-96% of proliferating CD4+ or CD8+ clones. Controls had more than 25% Treg-derived mappable alloreactive CD4+ clones on average, versus around 62% with siplizumab.

Data came from immunoSEQ multiplex PCR; TCRdb stores just in-frame clones and leaves some out. The data show about 100,000 clones, about 90% seen once. The sequence came from a human donor in good health. Some clones in this sample may be carry-over from other donors' samples. The chain is built from TRBV2 and TRBJ2-7, with 9 nucleotides matching TRBD1. Sequencing was done on a sample of CD4+ T cells sorted from blood. CDR3 DNA sequence: TGTGCCAGCAGGCACGACTTCCCGGGACAGGGTCCCCATTCGGAGGAGCAGTACTTC. It is translated as CASRHDFPGQGPHSEEQYF.